The 15 T cell receptor beta chains presented below share a single source sample, sequenced in a study of blood T cell repertoires in COVID-19. Produced via immunoSEQ multiplex PCR; TCRdb's table is partial and in-frame only. The data show about 150,000 clones, 84% seen once. The material sequenced was peripheral blood. The source is a woman between 45 and 60 years old with acute or convalescent COVID-19.

V gene TRBV15 combines with J gene TRBJ2-1; 7 positions match TRBD1. Germline V CDR1 and CDR2: LNHNV, YYDKDF (reference sequence). V lost 2 bases, J lost 1 base, and 2 bases stayed unmatched. The CDR3 spans 15 residues. Here the CDR3 reads CATSRRQGSYNEQFF. CDR3 sequence (DNA): TGTGCCACCAGCAGAAGACAGGGTTCCTACAATGAGCAGTTCTTC.

The V call is TRBV4-1, the J call TRBJ1-5; no definite D call. The CDR3 contains 16 residues. Germline V gives CDR1 MGHRA, CDR2 YSYEKL. V was cut by 3 bases and J by 3 bases, with 15 bases left in between. The CDR3: CASSQEGGLFNQPQHF. The CDR3 DNA is TGCGCCAGCAGCCAGGAAGGAGGACTCTTCAATCAGCCCCAGCATTTT.

The V call is TRBV5-1, the J call TRBJ2-3, with 10 positions matching TRBD2. The V gene end was trimmed by 2 bases and the J gene end by 0 bases; junction bases not matched to a gene: 3. Germline V gene lookup returns CDR1 SGHRS and CDR2 YFSETQ. This CDR3 is 16 amino acids long. DNA for the CDR3: TGCGCCAGCAGCTTACTAGCGGGAACTAGCACAGATACGCAGTATTTT. Its protein product is CASSLLAGTSTDTQYF.

This clone occurred once. This chain links TRBV6-4 with TRBJ2-1; 9 nucleotides line up with TRBD2. Germline-derived CDR1 and CDR2 are MRHNA and SNTAGT. V trimming: 5 bases; J trimming: 6 bases; junction bases outside the gene matches: 8. The CDR3 spans 15 residues. The CDR3 loop reads CASSILAGAGNEQFF. CDR3 in DNA: TGTGCCAGCAGTATTTTAGCGGGAGCGGGCAATGAGCAGTTCTTC.

The chain carries TRBV7-6 and TRBJ2-3; 10 bases map to TRBD1. This CDR3 comprises 16 residues. The trim removed 4 bases at V and 6 bases at J, leaving 10 bases unmatched. CDR1 and CDR2 from the germline V gene are SGHVS and FNYEAQ. The DNA for the CDR3 is TGTGCCAGCAGCTCCGTCGGGACAGGGGTAGGGGATACGCAGTATTTT. This sequence encodes CASSSVGTGVGDTQYF.

This clone occurred once. The chain combines TRBV5-8 with TRBJ1-2; 11 bases line up with TRBD1. The junction had 4 bases not matched to a gene; V was cut back by 4 bases and J by 8 bases. From germline, CDR1 is SGHTS and CDR2 YDEGEE. The CDR3 runs 13 residues. In nucleotides, the CDR3 is TGTGCCAGCAGCCGGGGACAGGGGGACGGCTACACCTTC. It specifies CASSRGQGDGYTF. The full variable domain, in which reference TRBV5-8 and TRBJ1-2 provide the parts outside the CDR3, is EAGVTQSPTHLIKTRGQQATLRCSPISGHTSVYWYQQALGLGLQFLLWYDEGEERNRGNFPPRFSGRQFPNYSSELNVNALELEDSALYLCASSRGQGDGYTFGSGTRLTVV.

This clone was found a few times. Other DNA sequences in the same sample also yield this CDR3. The V gene is TRBV18, the J gene TRBJ1-2; D unresolved. CDR1 is KGHSH and CDR2 is LQKENI in the germline V gene. The CDR3 extends over 15 amino acids. Trimming shortened V by 0 bases and J by 0 bases, and 8 bases separated the two germline ends. Here the CDR3 DNA reads TGTGCCAGCTCACCACCAACAGAGACTAACTATGGCTACACCTTC. Amino acids: CASSPPTETNYGYTF.

The genes are TRBV4-3 and TRBJ2-4; D possibly corresponds to TRBD1 (5 bases). V lost 3 bases, J lost 8 bases, and 14 bases lay in between. The germline CDR1 and CDR2 sequences are LGHNA and YSLEER. This CDR3 contains 14 residues. The CDR3 DNA follows: TGCGCCAGCAGCCAGGGGCTAGAATGGGACATTCAGTACTTC. This codes for CASSQGLEWDIQYF.

This clone was counted between two and nine times. This chain links TRBV29-1 with TRBJ2-3, with TRBD2 matching 16 bases. This CDR3 has 19 residues. From germline, CDR1 is SQVTM and CDR2 ANQGSEA. V was clipped by 3 bases and J by 0 bases; unmatched bases: 9. In DNA, the CDR3 is TGCAGCGTTGAGAAGGGACTAGCGGGAGGGCCGGGAAGCACAGATACGCAGTATTTT. Its translation: CSVEKGLAGGPGSTDTQYF.

This chain connects TRBV27 to TRBJ2-1; unclear D gene. This CDR3 is 15 amino acids long. With 1 base removed from V and 3 bases from J, the gap between germline ends came to 10 bases. Germline V gives CDR1 MNHEY, CDR2 SMNVEV (reference sequence). The CDR3 sequence is CASSLYGLNYNEQFF. DNA of the CDR3: TGTGCCAGCAGTTTATACGGGTTGAACTACAATGAGCAGTTCTTC.

This rearrangement joins TRBV19 to TRBJ1-4; 7 nucleotides line up with TRBD1. The CDR3 is made up of 15 amino acids. The junction had 12 bases not matched to a gene; V was cut back by 8 bases and J by 6 bases. Germline V gene sequence: CDR1 LNHDA, CDR2 SQIVND (reference sequence). The CDR3, as DNA: TGTGCCAGTGGCGGGACAGCCACGAGAGATGAAAAACTGTTTTTT. Its protein product is CASGGTATRDEKLFF. The full variable domain, its missing parts supplied by reference TRBV19 and TRBJ1-4, is DGGITQSPKYLFRKEGQNVTLSCEQNLNHDAMYWYRQDPGQGLRLIYYSQIVNDFQKGDIAEGYSVSREKKESFPLTVTSAQKNPTAFYLCASGGTATRDEKLFFGSGTQLSVL.

This clone was counted only a few times. This chain connects TRBV29-1 to TRBJ1-1; no firm D call. The length of the CDR3 is 14 residues. V dropped 1 base and J dropped 0 bases, with 9 bases sitting between them. Germline lookup yields CDR1 SQVTM and CDR2 ANQGSEA. This CDR3 reads CSVEGTAMNTEAFF. In DNA, the CDR3 is TGCAGCGTTGAAGGAACAGCAATGAACACTGAAGCTTTCTTT.

The gene calls are TRBV6-5 and TRBJ1-2; 11 nucleotides agree with TRBD1. This CDR3 is built from 13 residues. Losses at the gene ends were 6 bases for V and 8 bases for J; bases not matched to a gene: 5. Germline-derived CDR1 and CDR2 are MNHEY and SVGAGI. The CDR3 nucleotides are TGTGCCAGCAGCACCGGGACAGGGGGGGGCTACACCTTC. This translates into CASSTGTGGGYTF.

The chain links TRBV9 to TRBJ1-1; TRBD1 might be the D (5 bases). The germline V gene has CDR1 SGDLS and CDR2 YYNGEE. V dropped 4 bases and J dropped 11 bases, with 15 bases sitting between them. This CDR3 region has 12 residues. The CDR3: CASSISGGMAFF. In DNA, the CDR3 is TGTGCCAGCAGCATTAGCGGGGGGATGGCTTTCTTT.

The chain uses TRBV6-5 and TRBJ1-1; D is possibly TRBD1 (6 bases). The CDR3 spans 15 residues. V was pared by 4 bases and J by 0 bases, with 12 bases between. CDR1 is MNHEY and CDR2 is SVGAGI in the germline V gene. DNA for the CDR3: TGTGCCAGCAGTTCGGTCCAGGGGTTGAACACTGAAGCTTTCTTT. Protein product: CASSSVQGLNTEAFF.